Presented here are 2 T cell receptor beta chains from one specimen sequenced in a study of T cells after somatic rescue of genetic block. Measured with immunoSEQ multiplex PCR; TCRdb has only the in-frame clones, and not every one. This table holds roughly 12,000 clones, 78% found once. The sequenced sample consisted of peripheral blood mononuclear cells (PBMCs). The source is a boy younger than 18.

The V and J genes are TRBV11-2 and TRBJ2-3, with D unclear. V was cut by 1 base and J by 1 base, with 18 bases left in between. Germline V gene sequence: CDR1 SGHAT, CDR2 FQNNGV. The CDR3 length is 18 residues. DNA for the CDR3: TGTGCCAGCAGCTTAGGTGGCTTATCTCTTGAGGGCACAGATACGCAGTATTTT. Amino acids: CASSLGGLSLEGTDTQYF.

This clone was seen only once. This CDR3 reads CASSAEHRGDETQYF. The CDR3 bases are TGTGCCAGTAGTGCGGAACATCGAGGGGACGAGACCCAGTACTTC. This chain links TRBV19 with TRBJ2-5; either TRBD1 or TRBD2 may fit D (5 bases each). The CDR3 runs 15 residues. V lost 5 bases and J 5 bases, leaving 18 bases between the germline ends. The germline V gene has CDR1 LNHDA and CDR2 SQIVND (reference sequence).